This is a list of T cell receptor beta chains from one sample in a study of shared clonotypes between healthy human individuals. TCRdb keeps only in-frame clones here, not all; method: immunoSEQ multiplex PCR. The top ten clones hold about 1.5% of a sample with about 2,100,000 clones, about 93% of them seen once. The source material was naive CD8+ T cells from PBMCs. These receptor sequences come from a man aged 18 to 35 in good health. Some clones in this sample may be carry-over from other donors' samples. CDR3s include the opening cysteine and the closing phenylalanine or tryptophan. The D gene is left open where the match is weak. Not every row has a clone size; where given, it reads once, few, many or a size class.

d_gene	v_gene	j_gene	abundance	CDR3nt	CDR3aa
TRBD2	TRBV5-6	TRBJ2-2	-	TGTGCCAGCAGCTTGGAACTAGCGGGAGTAGACGGGGAGCTGTTTTTT	CASSLELAGVDGELFF
TRBD2	TRBV30	TRBJ2-1	-	TGTGCCTGGACCTCAGGGACTAGCGCATACAATGAGCAGTTCTTC	CAWTSGTSAYNEQFF
TRBD2	TRBV4-3	TRBJ2-3	-	TGCGCCAGCAGCCCGCGGACTAGAACGACGAATACGCAGTATTTT	CASSPRTRTTNTQYF
TRBD2	TRBV7-6	TRBJ2-3	-	TGTGCCAGCAGGCGACTAGCGGTCAGCACAGATACGCAGTATTTT	CASRRLAVSTDTQYF
-	TRBV27	TRBJ2-7	-	TGTGCCAGCAGTTCAAGCGGTTACGAGCAGTACTTC	CASSSSGYEQYF
-	TRBV28	TRBJ1-1	-	TGTGCCAGCAGTTTCCCCAAGGCTGGGGAACGCAGGGATCTTAACACTGAAGCTTTCTTT	CASSFPKAGERRDLNTEAFF
TRBD2	TRBV10-3	TRBJ2-1	-	TGTGCCATCAGTGAGATTACCGGCACTAGCGGGATTAGGACTCAGTACAATGAGCAGTTCTTC	CAISEITGTSGIRTQYNEQFF
-	TRBV4-3	TRBJ2-1	-	TGCGCCAGCAGCCCCTTCAGGGGAGATGAGCAGTTCTTC	CASSPFRGDEQFF
-	TRBV4-3	TRBJ2-2	-	TGCGCCAGCAGCCAAGATCGGCAGGGGGGGGCCGGGGAGCTGTTTTTT	CASSQDRQGGAGELFF
-	TRBV5-8	TRBJ1-5	-	TGTGCCAGCAGCTTGCCCCGCCAGACGCTCAATCAGCCCCAGCATTTT	CASSLPRQTLNQPQHF
-	TRBV7-3	TRBJ2-4	-	TGTGCCAGCAGCTTAACCCCACGCCCTCAAAACATTCAGTACTTC	CASSLTPRPQNIQYF
-	TRBV6-4	TRBJ1-2	-	TGTGCCAGCAGTGAGTCCCCGGGGGCCGCATATGGCTACACCTTC	CASSESPGAAYGYTF
TRBD2	TRBV15	TRBJ2-2	-	TGTGCCACCAGCAGAGATCCTCTAGCGGGAGCAGGCACCGGGGAGCTGTTTTTT	CATSRDPLAGAGTGELFF
-	TRBV5-8	TRBJ2-1	-	TGTGCCAGCAGCGGCTGGGGGGGGCCCGATGAGCAGTTCTTC	CASSGWGGPDEQFF
-	TRBV9	TRBJ2-7	-	TGTGCCAGCAGCGTCACAGACAACTACGAGCAGTACTTC	CASSVTDNYEQYF
TRBD1	TRBV19	TRBJ2-3	once	TGTGCCAGTAGTTCCGGGACAGCCACAGATACGCAGTATTTT	CASSSGTATDTQYF
TRBD2	TRBV7-9	TRBJ2-5	-	TGTGCCAGCAGCCAACAGACTAGCCCCAAGACCCAGTACTTC	CASSQQTSPKTQYF
TRBD1	TRBV19	TRBJ1-5	-	TGTGCCAGTAGTATCGCTGAGGGACAGGTCAATCAGCCCCAGCATTTT	CASSIAEGQVNQPQHF
-	TRBV19	TRBJ1-5	-	TGTGCCAGTAGTATGGGGGCTTATAGCAATCAGCCCCAGCATTTT	CASSMGAYSNQPQHF
-	TRBV7-9	TRBJ2-7	once	TGTGCCAGCAGCACCCCGAATTCGTGGAACGAGCAGTACTTC	CASSTPNSWNEQYF
TRBD1	TRBV29-1	TRBJ1-1	-	TGCAGCGTTGAGAAACAGGGGGTTGGGAACACTGAAGCTTTCTTT	CSVEKQGVGNTEAFF
TRBD1	TRBV28	TRBJ2-6	once	TGTGCCAGCAGTTTATTGACAGGGGGCAGTTCTGGGGCCAACGTCCTGACTTTC	CASSLLTGGSSGANVLTF
-	TRBV29-1	TRBJ2-1	-	TGCAGCGTTGATCAGCGAGGTGAGCAGTTCTTC	CSVDQRGEQFF